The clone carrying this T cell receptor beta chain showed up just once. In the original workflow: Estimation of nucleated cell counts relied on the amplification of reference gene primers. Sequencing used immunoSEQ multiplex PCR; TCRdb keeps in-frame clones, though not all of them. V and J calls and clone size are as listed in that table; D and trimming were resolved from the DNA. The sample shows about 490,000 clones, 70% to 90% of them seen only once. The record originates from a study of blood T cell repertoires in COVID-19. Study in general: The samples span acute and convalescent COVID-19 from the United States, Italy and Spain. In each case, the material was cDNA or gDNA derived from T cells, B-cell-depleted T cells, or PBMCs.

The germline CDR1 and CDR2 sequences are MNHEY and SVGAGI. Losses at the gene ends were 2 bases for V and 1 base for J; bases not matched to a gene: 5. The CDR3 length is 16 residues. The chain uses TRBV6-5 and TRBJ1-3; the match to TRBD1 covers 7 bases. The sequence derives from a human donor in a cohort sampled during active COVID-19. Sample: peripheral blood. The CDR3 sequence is CASSYRGLQSGNTIYF. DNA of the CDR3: TGTGCCAGCAGTTACAGGGGGCTTCAGTCTGGAAACACCATATATTTT.